What follows are 30 T cell receptor beta chains derived from one specimen sequenced in a study of T cell responses to AZD1222 COVID-19 vaccine. Assay: immunoSEQ multiplex PCR; the TCRdb copy retains only in-frame clones and omits some. The repertoire holds about 140,000 clones, approximately 93% seen once, with 0.85% to 0.95% in the top ten. The starting material was peripheral blood, obtained on day 0 of MenACWY control vaccination. The receptors were sampled from an adult in good health.

This clone was seen many times. The rearrangement uses TRBV6-5 and TRBJ1-6; 7 nucleotides line up with TRBD1. The trim removed 5 bases at V and 11 bases at J, leaving 6 bases unmatched. This CDR3 has 13 residues. Germline V lookup: CDR1 MNHEY, CDR2 SVGAGI. CDR3 loop: CASSTKDRTPLHF. The CDR3 DNA sequence: TGTGCCAGCAGTACCAAGGACAGGACACCCCTCCACTTT.

V gene TRBV3-1 (or the pseudogene TRBV3-2) combines with J gene TRBJ2-7; possible D gene TRBD1, 6 bases. The CDR3 spans 14 residues. Trimming pared 3 bases from V and 2 bases from J, leaving 11 bases between. Germline V lookup: CDR1 LGHDT, CDR2 YNNKEL (reference sequence). The CDR3 DNA is TGTGCCAGCAGCCATCCGGGACAAGCCTACGAGCAGTACTTC. Translated, it gives CASSHPGQAYEQYF.

A single count supports this clone. The chain combines TRBV5-8 with TRBJ2-1; either TRBD1 or TRBD2 may fit D (5 bases each). CDR3 length: 14 amino acids. The V end lost 2 bases, the J end lost 7 bases, and 13 bases lay between the germline ends. Germline V gene sequence: CDR1 SGHTS, CDR2 YDEGEE. The CDR3 bases are TGTGCCAGCAGCTTCCGACACTGGGGGAATGAGCAGTTCTTC. This encodes CASSFRHWGNEQFF.

This clone has ten or more counts. The V and J genes are TRBV5-1 and TRBJ2-2; D could derive from TRBD1 or TRBD2 (5 bases each). The germline V gene encodes CDR1 SGHRS and CDR2 YFSETQ. The CDR3 loop spans 13 amino acids. The germline V and J ends were trimmed by 3 bases and 6 bases, with 9 bases remaining between them. The CDR3 spells CASSWGPAGELFF. CDR3 nucleotides: TGCGCCAGCAGCTGGGGACCGGCCGGGGAGCTGTTTTTT. Complete variable domain (other parts from reference TRBV5-1 and TRBJ2-2): KAGVTQTPRYLIKTRGQQVTLSCSPISGHRSVSWYQQTPGQGLQFLFEYFSETQRNKGNFPGRFSGRQFSNSRSEMNVSTLELGDSALYLCASSWGPAGELFFGEGSRLTVL.

In this sample, this clone turned up once. V is TRBV28 and J is TRBJ1-4, with 7 bases fitting TRBD1. The length of the CDR3 is 15 residues. The germline CDR1 and CDR2 sequences are MDHEN and SYDVKM. Germline trimming cut 5 bases from V and 3 bases from J; bases unmatched to any gene: 6. CDR3 sequence: CASSTRTGPNEKLFF. The CDR3 nucleotides read TGTGCCAGCAGTACCCGGACAGGCCCTAATGAAAAACTGTTTTTT.

CDR3 sequence: CASSYSGRAYEQYF. For the CDR3, the DNA is TGTGCCAGCAGCTATAGCGGGAGGGCCTACGAGCAGTACTTC. This chain links TRBV5-8 with TRBJ2-7; 11 bases agree with TRBD2. The CDR3 extends over 14 amino acids. Germline V gene data show CDR1 as SGHTS and CDR2 as YDEGEE. The ends lost 3 bases at V and 2 bases at J; junction bases unmatched: 1.

The rearrangement uses TRBV6-5 and TRBJ1-1, with 8 bases lining up with TRBD1. Germline-derived CDR1 and CDR2 are MNHEY and SVGAGI. The CDR3 consists of 15 residues. V dropped 6 bases and J dropped 2; count of bases not matched to a gene: 8. The CDR3 DNA reads TGTGCCAGCAGCGTTGACAGGGGAGCTAACACTGAAGCTTTCTTT. Amino acid sequence: CASSVDRGANTEAFF.

The chain is built from TRBV5-1 and TRBJ1-2; D may be TRBD1 (6 bases). There are 14 residues in the CDR3. V lost 4 bases and J 4 bases, leaving 14 bases between the germline ends. CDR1 is SGHRS, CDR2 YFSETQ, per germline. The CDR3 nucleotides read TGCGCCAGCAGCGCCAGGACAGACGGCTATGGCTACACCTTC. Translating gives CASSARTDGYGYTF.

The chain recombines TRBV4-1 with TRBJ2-2; no reliable D call. The CDR3 totals 14 residues. V was cut by 1 base and J by 7 bases, with 10 bases left in between. Germline CDR1 reads MGHRA; CDR2 reads YSYEKL. The CDR3, as DNA: TGCGCCAGCAGCCAAGTCGCCGAAGGCGGGGAGCTGTTTTTT. Protein: CASSQVAEGGELFF.

The CDR3 here is CASSAFGGYTF. The CDR3 DNA is TGTGCCAGCAGCGCATTCGGAGGCTACACCTTC. The chain uses TRBV5-4 and TRBJ1-2; D ambiguous. V was shortened by 4 bases and J by 8 bases, with 9 bases between the two germline ends. The CDR3 is 11 residues long. Germline V CDR1 and CDR2: SGHNT, YYREEE (reference sequence).

This sequence joins TRBV10-1 and TRBJ2-7; 11 positions match TRBD2. With 3 bases clipped from V and 2 bases from J, the junction kept 3 bases outside the gene matches. CDR1 WNHNN and CDR2 SYGVQD come from the germline V gene (reference sequence). This CDR3 is 15 amino acids long. The DNA of the CDR3 is TGCGCCAGCAGTGAAACTAGCGGGAGTCCCTACGAGCAGTACTTC. As protein: CASSETSGSPYEQYF.

This chain uses TRBV7-9 with TRBJ2-3; 14 bases fit TRBD2. This CDR3 region has 16 residues. Per the germline V gene, CDR1 is SEHNR and CDR2 is FQNEAQ (reference sequence). After removal of 5 bases from V and 3 bases from J, the junction contained 4 bases not matched to a gene. The CDR3 spells CASSTGTSGRTDTQYF. The CDR3 DNA reads as TGTGCCAGCAGCACCGGGACTAGCGGGAGAACAGATACGCAGTATTTT.

V is TRBV6-2 or TRBV6-3 and J is TRBJ2-1; 7 bases agree with TRBD1. V was clipped by 6 bases and J by 1 base; unmatched bases: 12. In germline, CDR1 is MNHEY, CDR2 SVGEGT. This CDR3 is built from 17 residues. The CDR3 loop is CASSPPLTGESYNEQFF. The CDR3 bases are TGTGCCAGCAGCCCCCCTTTAACAGGGGAATCCTACAATGAGCAGTTCTTC.

The chain uses TRBV28 and TRBJ1-1; D gene ambiguous. V was cut by 4 bases and J by 4 bases, with 10 bases left in between. The CDR3 loop spans 13 amino acids. Germline values: CDR1 MDHEN, CDR2 SYDVKM. The CDR3 sequence is CASSWTGATEAFF. The CDR3, as DNA: TGTGCCAGCAGTTGGACGGGAGCCACTGAAGCTTTCTTT. Drawing the rest from reference TRBV28 and TRBJ1-1, the complete variable domain is DVKVTQSSRYLVKRTGEKVFLECVQDMDHENMFWYRQDPGLGLRLIYFSYDVKMKEKGDIPEGYSVSREKKERFSLILESASTNQTSMYLCASSWTGATEAFFGQGTRLTVV.

The CDR3 loop reads CASSLEGPENTEAFF. Here the CDR3 DNA reads TGTGCCAGCAGTTTAGAGGGCCCAGAGAACACTGAAGCTTTCTTT. The chain couples TRBV27 to TRBJ1-1; the D is unclear. The CDR3 is made up of 15 amino acids. Germline CDR1 reads MNHEY; CDR2 reads SMNVEV (reference sequence). With 2 bases removed from V and 1 base from J, the gap between germline ends came to 11 bases.

The chain carries TRBV4-1 and TRBJ1-2, with unresolved D. Germline V gene sequence: CDR1 MGHRA, CDR2 YSYEKL. V was trimmed by 1 base and J by 8 bases, leaving 11 bases between them. There are 13 residues in the CDR3. CDR3 DNA sequence: TGCGCCAGCAGCCAAGCGTCCGGGTACGGCTACACCTTC. Translating gives CASSQASGYGYTF.

This chain uses TRBV3-1 (or the pseudogene TRBV3-2) with TRBJ2-1; 12 bases are a match to TRBD2. The CDR3 runs 17 residues. From germline, CDR1 is LGHDT and CDR2 YNNKEL (reference sequence). Unmatched junction bases numbered 10, after V lost 4 bases and J lost 6 bases. The CDR3 region is CASSPQVLAGGSNEQFF. DNA for the CDR3: TGTGCCAGCAGCCCCCAAGTTCTAGCGGGAGGGTCCAATGAGCAGTTCTTC.

The table lists this clone with a count of one. The V gene is TRBV19, the J gene TRBJ1-5; a possible D gene is TRBD1 (6 bases). CDR3 length: 14 amino acids. CDR1 and CDR2 (germline): LNHDA, SQIVND (reference sequence). The V end was cut by 5 bases, the J end by 4 bases, with 12 bases between. The DNA of the CDR3 is TGTGCCAGTAGTTCAGGGGTAGTTAATCAGCCCCAGCATTTT. Translated, it gives CASSSGVVNQPQHF.

The rearrangement joins TRBV27 to TRBJ2-1, with no clear D. V was pared by 5 bases and J by 2 bases, with 10 bases between. Germline-derived CDR1 and CDR2 are MNHEY and SMNVEV (reference sequence). CDR3 length: 14 amino acids. CDR3 DNA: TGTGCCAGCAGTCCCCACCATCCCTACAATGAGCAGTTCTTC. Protein sequence: CASSPHHPYNEQFF.

The count of this clone is one. This chain uses TRBV4-3 with TRBJ2-7, with TRBD2 as a possible D gene (5 bases). CDR3 size: 15 residues. The germline V and J ends were trimmed by 3 bases and 4 bases, with 16 bases remaining between them. Germline CDR1 reads LGHNA; CDR2 reads YSLEER. CDR3 DNA: TGCGCCAGCAGCCAGGTCTCCGGGGTAGCATACGAGCAGTACTTC. This gives the protein CASSQVSGVAYEQYF.

The chain carries TRBV2 and TRBJ1-2, with D unresolved. Germline values: CDR1 SNHLY, CDR2 FYNNEI. There are 14 residues in the CDR3. V was clipped by 4 bases and J by 7 bases, with 16 bases between them. This CDR3 reads CASSGDLRPAGYTF. The DNA for the CDR3 is TGTGCCAGCAGTGGAGACCTGCGACCCGCTGGCTACACCTTC. Based on the CDR3 plus reference TRBV2 and TRBJ1-2, the full variable domain is EPEVTQTPSHQVTQMGQEVILRCVPISNHLYFYWYRQILGQKVEFLVSFYNNEISEKSEIFDDQFSVERPDGSNFTLKIRSTKLEDSAMYFCASSGDLRPAGYTFGSGTRLTVV.

V gene TRBV19 combines with J gene TRBJ1-1, with D hard to call. Looked up from germline, CDR1 is LNHDA and CDR2 is SQIVND (reference sequence). Trimming cost V 7 bases and J 3 bases, with 9 bases left between them. The CDR3 is 12 amino acids. The CDR3, as DNA: TGTGCCAGTACCCCCGGTCACACTGAAGCTTTCTTT. Its protein is CASTPGHTEAFF. The variable domain in full, completed from reference TRBV19 and TRBJ1-1, reads DGGITQSPKYLFRKEGQNVTLSCEQNLNHDAMYWYRQDPGQGLRLIYYSQIVNDFQKGDIAEGYSVSREKKESFPLTVTSAQKNPTAFYLCASTPGHTEAFFGQGTRLTVV.

This clone turned up a few times. The rearrangement uses TRBV9 and TRBJ2-5, with 7 bases identical to TRBD2. V was clipped by 3 bases and J by 5 bases; unmatched bases: 4. CDR3 length: 13 residues. Germline loops: CDR1 SGDLS, CDR2 YYNGEE. The CDR3 loop reads CASSATSQETQYF. CDR3 bases: TGTGCCAGCAGCGCGACTAGCCAGGAGACCCAGTACTTC.

CDR3 sequence: CSVEVGTQYF. CDR3 bases: TGCAGCGTTGAGGTGGGGACCCAGTACTTC. The V call is TRBV29-1, the J call TRBJ2-5; no reliable D call. This CDR3 has 10 amino acids. V was pared by 3 bases and J by 7 bases, with 6 bases between. Germline CDR1 reads SQVTM; CDR2 reads ANQGSEA.

The chain recombines TRBV28 with TRBJ2-1, with 10 bases aligning to TRBD2. With V trimmed by 5 bases and J by 6 bases, 13 bases remained unmatched. Germline CDR1 and CDR2: MDHEN and SYDVKM. The CDR3 totals 17 residues. CDR3: CASSKGRWLAGANEQFF. DNA for the CDR3: TGTGCCAGCAGTAAGGGACGGTGGCTAGCGGGAGCCAATGAGCAGTTCTTC.

The gene calls are TRBV5-6 and TRBJ2-3; 11 nucleotides align to TRBD2. Germline V CDR1 and CDR2: SGHDT, YYEEEE. J lost 2 bases, V lost 5 bases, and 16 bases had no gene match. The CDR3 is 19 residues long. This CDR3 reads CASSSRRSSGRFITDTQYF. For the CDR3, the DNA is TGTGCCAGCAGTTCCCGGCGGTCTAGCGGGAGGTTCATCACAGATACGCAGTATTTT.

The V and J genes are TRBV4-2 and TRBJ1-2; D unclear. Germline CDR1 is LGHNA and CDR2 is YNFKEQ. CDR3 length: 15 amino acids. The V end was cut by 2 bases, the J end by 5 bases, with 15 bases between. The CDR3: CASSQFIGSSYGYTF. The CDR3 region has the DNA TGTGCCAGCAGCCAATTCATAGGGTCTTCTTATGGCTACACCTTC.

The V gene is TRBV19, the J gene TRBJ2-7; 7 nucleotides line up with TRBD1. The CDR3 runs 17 residues. Trimming removed 5 bases from V and 4 bases from J; junction bases left unmatched: 17. Germline V gives CDR1 LNHDA, CDR2 SQIVND (reference sequence). The CDR3 is CASSVGANRGRGYEQYF. In nucleotides, the CDR3 is TGTGCCAGTAGTGTCGGAGCCAACAGGGGTAGGGGGTACGAGCAGTACTTC.

The V call is TRBV5-6, the J call TRBJ1-1; 7 bases fit TRBD1. V was pared by 0 bases and J by 1 base, with 3 bases of the junction left unmatched. CDR1 is SGHDT, CDR2 YYEEEE, per germline. The CDR3 covers 15 residues. The CDR3 nucleotides read TGTGCCAGCAGCTTGGTACGGACAGGGAACACTGAAGCTTTCTTT. Amino acid sequence: CASSLVRTGNTEAFF.

This chain connects TRBV5-4 to TRBJ1-1, with D possibly being TRBD1 (5 bases). CDR3 size: 14 residues. From germline, CDR1 is SGHNT and CDR2 YYREEE (reference sequence). V shed 5 bases and J shed 4 bases, with 15 bases lying between them. The CDR3 loop is CASRLDGGSTEAFF. The CDR3 nucleotides are TGTGCCAGCAGACTTGACGGGGGAAGCACTGAAGCTTTCTTT. The whole variable domain, remainder taken from reference TRBV5-4 and TRBJ1-1, is ETGVTQSPTHLIKTRGQQVTLRCSSQSGHNTVSWYQQALGQGPQFIFQYYREEENGRGNFPPRFSGLQFPNYSSELNVNALELDDSALYLCASRLDGGSTEAFFGQGTRLTVV.